Listed below are T cell receptor beta chains from one sample, sequenced in a study of shared clonotypes between healthy human individuals. The data were produced by immunoSEQ multiplex PCR, yet TCRdb's version contains in-frame clones alone and is incomplete. The sample has roughly 410,000 clones; about 96% are singletons. The sample comprised memory CD8+ T cells sorted from blood. These receptors all stem from a man aged 30 to 39 in good health. Both conserved end residues are part of each CDR3.

CDR3 protein	V gene	J gene	CDR3 length
CASSLLAGETQYF	TRBV27	TRBJ2-5	13
CASSLEYFTDTQYF	TRBV5-1	TRBJ2-3	14
CSARDKGGQHF	TRBV20-1	TRBJ1-5	11
CASSRGTEQYF	TRBV5-4	TRBJ2-7	11
CASRPGQGKNEQFF	TRBV27	TRBJ2-1	14
CASSVARDEQFF	TRBV9	TRBJ2-1	12
CASSWQGRGEQYF	TRBV28	TRBJ2-7	13
CASSLVFSQGGNEQFF	TRBV5-1	TRBJ2-1	16
CASSPYSNQPQHF	TRBV28	TRBJ1-5	13
CASSEAKNQPQHF	TRBV6-1	TRBJ1-5	13
CASSLRGDYYEQYF	TRBV7-8	TRBJ2-7	14
CASSSGRGTYGYTF	TRBV28	TRBJ1-2	14
CASSLGDSYNEQFF	TRBV5-1	TRBJ2-1	14
CASSLGTGSSSYEQYF	TRBV5-1	TRBJ2-7	16
CASSQDFHEQYF	TRBV14	TRBJ2-7	12
CASRSTFPGRSYNEQFF	TRBV11-2	TRBJ2-1	17
CASTREANTGELFF	TRBV5-4	TRBJ2-2	14
CAWSRNYYNEQFF	TRBV30	TRBJ2-1	13
CSVVNWWDRGYNEQFF	TRBV29-1	TRBJ2-1	16